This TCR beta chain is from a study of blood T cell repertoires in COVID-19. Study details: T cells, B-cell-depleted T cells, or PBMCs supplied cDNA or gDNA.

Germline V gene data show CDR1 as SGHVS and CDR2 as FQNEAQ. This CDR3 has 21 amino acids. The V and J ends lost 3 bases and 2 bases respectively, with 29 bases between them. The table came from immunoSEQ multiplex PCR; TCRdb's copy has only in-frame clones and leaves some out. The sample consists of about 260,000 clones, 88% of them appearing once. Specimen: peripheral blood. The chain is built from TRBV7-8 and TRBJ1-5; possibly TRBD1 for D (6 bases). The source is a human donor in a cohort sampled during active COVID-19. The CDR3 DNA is TGTGCCAGCAGCTTTTACCCCAAAAGCTCCGGGACAACTCAGGGCAATCAGCCCCAGCATTTT. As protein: CASSFYPKSSGTTQGNQPQHF.